These 7 T cell receptor beta chains were sequenced from one sample in a study of cytomegalovirus exposure and HLA in healthy donors. 60 Vbeta and 13 Jbeta primers were used in PCR. Measured with immunoSEQ multiplex PCR; TCRdb has only the in-frame clones, and not every one. This table has roughly 100,000 clones, approximately 72% appearing once. The specimen was PBMCs. Receptors originate from a woman aged 40 to 50 in good health and CMV-seronegative.

The chain joins TRBV2 to TRBJ2-3; D ambiguous. Germline values: CDR1 SNHLY, CDR2 FYNNEI. V dropped 4 bases and J dropped 4 bases, with 6 bases sitting between them. The CDR3 spans 12 residues. This chain's CDR3 is CASSVPADTQYF. The CDR3 coding sequence is TGTGCCAGCAGTGTCCCCGCAGATACGCAGTATTTT.

The gene calls are TRBV10-3 and TRBJ1-1; tentative D call: TRBD1 (5 bases). V gave up 11 bases and J gave up 2 bases, with 15 bases separating them. Germline V gene lookup returns CDR1 ENHRY and CDR2 SYGVKD. CDR3 length equals 13 residues. The CDR3 region is CAVQTTENTEAFF. The CDR3 DNA follows: TGTGCCGTACAAACGACAGAAAACACTGAAGCTTTCTTT.

The chain is built from TRBV6-5 and TRBJ2-7; 11 bases map to TRBD1. V was clipped by 2 bases and J by 4 bases; unmatched bases: 1. The CDR3 covers 14 residues. Germline V gene lookup returns CDR1 MNHEY and CDR2 SVGAGI. CDR3 coding DNA: TGTGCCAGCAGTTACGGGACAGGGGGTTACGAGCAGTACTTC. Residues: CASSYGTGGYEQYF.

The chain combines TRBV6-6 with TRBJ2-7, with 10 bases identical to TRBD2. This CDR3 is 14 amino acids long. J was trimmed by 4 bases and V by 5 bases; bases with no gene match: 5. Germline V gene lookup returns CDR1 MNHNY and CDR2 SVGAGI (reference sequence). The CDR3 sequence: CASSPLAGKYEQYF. DNA of the CDR3: TGTGCCAGCAGTCCACTAGCGGGAAAGTACGAGCAGTACTTC.

To note about this clone: Other DNA sequences from this sample encode an identical CDR3 as well. The rearrangement uses TRBV28 and TRBJ2-7; possible D gene TRBD1, 7 bases. Germline-derived CDR1 and CDR2 are MDHEN and SYDVKM. Trimming shortened V by 8 bases and J by 0 bases, and 14 bases separated the two germline ends. The CDR3 totals 14 residues. CDR3 in amino acids: CASFPGGSSYEQYF. DNA of the CDR3: TGTGCCAGCTTCCCAGGGGGGAGCTCCTACGAGCAGTACTTC.

V is TRBV6-5 and J is TRBJ2-2; D not certain. Trimming left V 6 bases short and J 2 bases short, with 10 bases between. Germline values: CDR1 MNHEY, CDR2 SVGAGI. The CDR3 sequence is 14 residues long. In DNA form, the CDR3 reads TGTGCCAGCAGGATTGACACAAACACCGGGGAGCTGTTTTTT. This codes for CASRIDTNTGELFF.

V is TRBV5-1 and J is TRBJ2-4; D might be TRBD2 (6 bases). The ends were cut back, 3 bases at V and 7 bases at J, with 20 bases in the middle. Germline V gene lookup returns CDR1 SGHRS and CDR2 YFSETQ. The CDR3 contains 16 residues. CDR3 in amino acids: CASSSALRDSMNIQYF. In nucleotides, the CDR3 is TGCGCCAGCAGCTCCGCTCTAAGGGACTCGATGAACATTCAGTACTTC.